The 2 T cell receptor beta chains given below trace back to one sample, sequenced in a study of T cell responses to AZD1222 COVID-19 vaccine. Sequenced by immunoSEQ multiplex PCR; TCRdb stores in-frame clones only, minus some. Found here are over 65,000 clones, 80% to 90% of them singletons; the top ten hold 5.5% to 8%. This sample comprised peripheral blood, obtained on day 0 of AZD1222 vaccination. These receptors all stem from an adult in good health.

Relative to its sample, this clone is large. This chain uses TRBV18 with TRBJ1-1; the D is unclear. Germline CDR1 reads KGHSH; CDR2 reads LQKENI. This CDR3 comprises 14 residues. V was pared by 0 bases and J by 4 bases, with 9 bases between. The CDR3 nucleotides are TGTGCCAGCTCACCACCGATAGGGAGCACTGAAGCTTTCTTT. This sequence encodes CASSPPIGSTEAFF. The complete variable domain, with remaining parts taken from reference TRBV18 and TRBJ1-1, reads NAGVMQNPRHLVRRRGQEARLRCSPMKGHSHVYWYRQLPEEGLKFMVYLQKENIIDESGMPKERFSAEFPKEGPSILRIQQVVRGDSAAYFCASSPPIGSTEAFFGQGTRLTVV.

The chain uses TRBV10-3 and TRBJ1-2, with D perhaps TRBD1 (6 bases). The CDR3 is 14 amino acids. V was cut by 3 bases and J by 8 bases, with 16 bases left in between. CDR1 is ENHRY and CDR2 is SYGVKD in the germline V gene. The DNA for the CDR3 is TGTGCCATCAGTGAATCGGGGGGCTCAGGAGGCTACACCTTC. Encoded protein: CAISESGGSGGYTF.